Sequencing of this T cell receptor beta chain was carried out in a study of control samples from healthy donors and cancer patients. This table comes from immunoSEQ multiplex PCR, and its TCRdb copy is limited to in-frame clones, with some not included. This table has about 100,000 clones, roughly 87% appearing once. Germline CDR1 MRHNA, CDR2 SNTAGT. The CDR3 runs to 13 residues. V lost 6 bases, J lost 8 bases, and 16 bases lay in between. This TCR came from a woman between 45 and 60 years old in good health. The chain couples TRBV6-4 to TRBJ1-2; D remains unclear. Sample: blood. The CDR3 here is CASRTDALGGYTF. The CDR3, as DNA: TGTGCCAGCAGAACGGACGCTCTGGGGGGCTACACCTTC.